A selection of T cell receptor beta chains follows, all from one sample in a study of cytomegalovirus exposure and HLA in healthy donors. Clones were read by immunoSEQ multiplex PCR, and TCRdb kept only the in-frame ones, dropping some. The table records roughly 100,000 clones, about 80% of them present only once. Sequenced input: PBMCs. These receptors were collected from a female donor in good health and CMV-seropositive. The CDR3 runs from the conserved cysteine through the conserved F or W. The D gene is left open where the match is weak. For some rows the clone size is stated as once, few or many, or as a class when expanded; others skip it.

D: NA
size: NA
V: TRBV6-1
J: TRBJ2-2
DNA: TGTGCCAGCAGTGAAGACAGACGAAGGGAGCTGTTTTTT
CDR3: CASSEDRRRELFF

D: NA
size: NA
V: TRBV11-2
J: TRBJ1-2
DNA: TGTGCCAGCAGGGGAACTACCGACAGGCACGTTTTTAGCTATGGCTACACCTTC
CDR3: CASRGTTDRHVFSYGYTF

D: NA
size: NA
V: TRBV28
J: TRBJ1-1
DNA: TGTGCCAGCAGTCAAGCAGGGAGGACTGAAGCTTTCTTT
CDR3: CASSQAGRTEAFF

D: TRBD2
size: NA
V: TRBV4-1
J: TRBJ2-3
DNA: TGCGCCAGCAGCCCGCTGTTTAGCGGGATAAACACAGATACGCAGTATTTT
CDR3: CASSPLFSGINTDTQYF

D: NA
size: once
V: TRBV6-5
J: TRBJ2-7
DNA: TGTGCCAGCAGTTATTCCAGTTGGGGCTACGAGCAGTACTTC
CDR3: CASSYSSWGYEQYF

D: TRBD2
size: NA
V: TRBV19
J: TRBJ2-1
DNA: TGTGCCAGTAGCCCCCTCCTAGCGGGAGTAACCTACAATGAGCAGTTCTTC
CDR3: CASSPLLAGVTYNEQFF

D: TRBD1
size: NA
V: TRBV23-1
J: TRBJ1-3
DNA: TGCGCCAGCAGTCAGGACAGGGATCCTGGAAACACCATATATTTT
CDR3: CASSQDRDPGNTIYF

D: NA
size: NA
V: TRBV29-1
J: TRBJ1-2
DNA: TGCAGCGTTGAGATGAGTGCTAACTATGGCTACACCTTC
CDR3: CSVEMSANYGYTF

D: NA
size: once
V: TRBV18
J: TRBJ2-7
DNA: TGTGCCAGCTCTCGGACAGCCGCCTACGAGCAGTACTTC
CDR3: CASSRTAAYEQYF

D: NA
size: NA
V: TRBV29-1
J: TRBJ1-1
DNA: TGCAGCGGGGGGGGTGGTGAAGCTTTCTTT
CDR3: CSGGGGEAFF

D: TRBD1
size: NA
V: TRBV15
J: TRBJ1-4
DNA: TGTGCCACCAGCAGAACCCCTACAGGGGGCGCAGGAGAAAAACTGTTTTTT
CDR3: CATSRTPTGGAGEKLFF

D: NA
size: NA
V: TRBV30
J: TRBJ2-1
DNA: TGTGCCTGCCGGGAGTCCTACAATGAGCAGTTCTTC
CDR3: CACRESYNEQFF

D: TRBD2
size: once
V: TRBV10-3
J: TRBJ2-7
DNA: TGTGCCATCAGTTCTAGCGGGAGCTCCTACGAGCAGTACTTC
CDR3: CAISSSGSSYEQYF

D: TRBD1
size: NA
V: TRBV18
J: TRBJ1-4
DNA: TGTGCCAGCTCACCAAGAGACAGGGGTACTGAAAAACTGTTTTTT
CDR3: CASSPRDRGTEKLFF

D: TRBD1
size: NA
V: TRBV28
J: TRBJ1-5
DNA: TGTGCCAGCAGTTTACAACAGGGGTATAGCAATCAGCCCCAGCATTTT
CDR3: CASSLQQGYSNQPQHF

D: NA
size: NA
V: TRBV5-1
J: TRBJ1-1
DNA: TGCGCCAGCAGCTTGGCACAGTTGAACACTGAAGCTTTCTTT
CDR3: CASSLAQLNTEAFF

D: NA
size: few
V: TRBV10-2
J: TRBJ1-6
DNA: TGCGCCAGCAGTGCGGGGGTTTATAATTCACCCCTCCACTTT
CDR3: CASSAGVYNSPLHF